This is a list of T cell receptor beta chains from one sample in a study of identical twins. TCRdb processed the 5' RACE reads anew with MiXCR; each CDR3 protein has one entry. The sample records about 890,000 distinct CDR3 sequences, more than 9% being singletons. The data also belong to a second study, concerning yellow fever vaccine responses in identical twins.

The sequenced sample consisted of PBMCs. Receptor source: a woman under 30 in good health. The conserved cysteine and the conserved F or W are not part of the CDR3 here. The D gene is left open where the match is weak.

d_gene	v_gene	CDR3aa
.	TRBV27	ASSFQDSNTEAF
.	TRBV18	ASSPGEGRKTQY
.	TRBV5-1	ASSYNRNLKAF
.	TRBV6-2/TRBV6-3	ASSLGWGWMAEAF
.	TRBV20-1	SARDGGRMNTEAF
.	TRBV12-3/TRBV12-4	ASSLAAGTETQY
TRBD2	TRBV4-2	ASSQGTMGGSSYNEQF
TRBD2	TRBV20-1	SARRLAGVGTGELF
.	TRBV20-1	SARIPRTINEQF
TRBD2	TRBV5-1	ASSLATSGETQY
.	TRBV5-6	ASSFWGQKLYEQY
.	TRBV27	ASSSTGRAGNTIY
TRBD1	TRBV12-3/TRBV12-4	ASIDRQGINYGYT
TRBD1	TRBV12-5	ASALTGGLEQF
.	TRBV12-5	ASAFNTEAF
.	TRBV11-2	ASSPLLGEQF
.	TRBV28	ASSPLGPNSPLH
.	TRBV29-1	SVSEGLETQY
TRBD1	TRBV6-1	ASSRTGVGYNEQF
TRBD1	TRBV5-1	ASSLSGGAGYT
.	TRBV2	ASSEEHNQPQH
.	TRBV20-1	SARDLGLHSYNEQF
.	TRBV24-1	ATSPPMAGGAFNEQF
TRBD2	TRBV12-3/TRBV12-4	ASSSRTSGGPRVQF
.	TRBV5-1	ASSEQGGYGSYEQY
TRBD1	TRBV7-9	ASRPGGAESPLH
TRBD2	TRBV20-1	SATPRGAGRSYNEQF
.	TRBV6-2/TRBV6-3	ASSYDVGAETQY
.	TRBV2	ASRTKSFYT
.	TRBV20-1	SARVGAVDTQY
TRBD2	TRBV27	ASASGGGSTQY
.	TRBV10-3	AITTTPGDEQF
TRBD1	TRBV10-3	AISYGQGNPYNEQF
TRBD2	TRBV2	ASSERTSGRDEQF
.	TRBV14	ASSQDRGANYGYT
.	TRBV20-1	SAQRGAYEQY
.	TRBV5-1	ASSFRSDLQKNYGYT
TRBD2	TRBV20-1	SARLSGSTDTQY
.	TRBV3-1	ASSPRLLQETQY
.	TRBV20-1	SALFSPKQNTEAF
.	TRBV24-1	ATSEGDINYGYT
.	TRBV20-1	SARPPGIRGQPQH
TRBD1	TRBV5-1	ASSPRQGVAYEQY
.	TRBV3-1	ASSQDYVNTDTQY
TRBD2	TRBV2	ASSRDYGSQVLAKNIQY
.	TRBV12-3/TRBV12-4	ASSFDTQEF
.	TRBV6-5	ASSYGPPGQTSGANVLT
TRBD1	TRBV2	ASSDFRDRGPSQPQH
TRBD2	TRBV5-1	ASSPPRTSGTGELF
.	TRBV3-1	ASSQDGGTSQQF
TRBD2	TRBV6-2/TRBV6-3	ASSARLAGRGSYNEQF
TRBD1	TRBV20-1	SASRDSYTGELF
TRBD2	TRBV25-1	ASSLTGLSGGPGGYNEQF
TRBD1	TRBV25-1	ASSGSGTGRGEQY
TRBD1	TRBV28	ASRAVGGSGQVNSYEQY